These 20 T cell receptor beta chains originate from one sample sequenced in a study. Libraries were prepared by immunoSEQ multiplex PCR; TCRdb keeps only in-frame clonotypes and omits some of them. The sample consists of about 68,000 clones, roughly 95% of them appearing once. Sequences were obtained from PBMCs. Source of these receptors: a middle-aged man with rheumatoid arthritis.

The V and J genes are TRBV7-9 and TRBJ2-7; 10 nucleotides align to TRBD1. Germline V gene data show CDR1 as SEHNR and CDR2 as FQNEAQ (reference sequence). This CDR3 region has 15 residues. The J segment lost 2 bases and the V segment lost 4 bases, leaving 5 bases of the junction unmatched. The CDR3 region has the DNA TGTGCCAGCAGCTCAGACGGACAGGGGGCCTACGAGCAGTACTTC. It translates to CASSSDGQGAYEQYF.

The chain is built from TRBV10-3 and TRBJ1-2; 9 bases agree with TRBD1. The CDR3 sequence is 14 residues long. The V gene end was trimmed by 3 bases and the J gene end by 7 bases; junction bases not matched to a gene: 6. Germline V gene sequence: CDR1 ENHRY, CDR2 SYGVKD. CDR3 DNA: TGTGCCATCAGTGATGGAGGGACAGGGACTGGCTACACCTTC. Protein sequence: CAISDGGTGTGYTF.

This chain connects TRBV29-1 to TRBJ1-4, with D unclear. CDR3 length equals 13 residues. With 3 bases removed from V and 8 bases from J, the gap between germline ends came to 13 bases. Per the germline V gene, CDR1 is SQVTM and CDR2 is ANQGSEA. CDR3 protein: CSVEGSEGEKLFF. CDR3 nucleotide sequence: TGCAGCGTTGAGGGCTCGGAAGGAGAAAAACTGTTTTTT.

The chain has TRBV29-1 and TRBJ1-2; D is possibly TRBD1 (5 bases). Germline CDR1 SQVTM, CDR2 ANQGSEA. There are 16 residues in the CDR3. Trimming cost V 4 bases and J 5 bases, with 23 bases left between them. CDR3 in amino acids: CSVGGFRGNSSYGYTF. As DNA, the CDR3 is TGCAGCGTTGGGGGGTTTCGGGGGAACTCCTCTTATGGCTACACCTTC.

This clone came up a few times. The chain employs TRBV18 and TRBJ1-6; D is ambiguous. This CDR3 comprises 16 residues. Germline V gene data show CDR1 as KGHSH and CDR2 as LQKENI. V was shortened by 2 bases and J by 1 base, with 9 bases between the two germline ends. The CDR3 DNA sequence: TGTGCCAGCTCACCAAAAACACTTTCCTATAATTCACCCCTCCACTTT. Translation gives CASSPKTLSYNSPLHF.

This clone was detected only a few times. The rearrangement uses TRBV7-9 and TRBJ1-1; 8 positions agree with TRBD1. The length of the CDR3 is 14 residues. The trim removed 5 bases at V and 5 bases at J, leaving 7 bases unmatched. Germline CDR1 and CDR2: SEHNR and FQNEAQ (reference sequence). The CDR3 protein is CASSVRRDRTEAFF. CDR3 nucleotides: TGTGCCAGCAGCGTCCGCCGGGACAGGACTGAAGCTTTCTTT.

This CDR3 reads CASSLGLYNEQFF. The CDR3 bases are TGTGCCAGCAGCTTAGGCTTATACAATGAGCAGTTCTTC. The gene calls are TRBV7-3 and TRBJ2-1; D ambiguous. Trimming cost V 2 bases and J 4 bases, with 6 bases left between them. This CDR3 has 13 residues. From germline, CDR1 is SGHTA and CDR2 FQGTGA.

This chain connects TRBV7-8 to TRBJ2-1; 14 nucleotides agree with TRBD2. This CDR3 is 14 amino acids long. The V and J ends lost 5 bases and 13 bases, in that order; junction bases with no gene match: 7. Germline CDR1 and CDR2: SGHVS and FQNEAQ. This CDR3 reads CASSPGLAGVVQFF. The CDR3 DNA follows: TGTGCCAGCAGCCCGGGACTAGCGGGAGTGGTACAGTTCTTC.

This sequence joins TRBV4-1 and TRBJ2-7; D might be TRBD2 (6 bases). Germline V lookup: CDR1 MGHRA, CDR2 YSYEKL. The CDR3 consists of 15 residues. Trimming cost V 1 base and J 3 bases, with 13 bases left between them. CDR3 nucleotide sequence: TGCGCCAGCAGCCAAGGCCGGGACTCATTCTACGAGCAGTACTTC. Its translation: CASSQGRDSFYEQYF.

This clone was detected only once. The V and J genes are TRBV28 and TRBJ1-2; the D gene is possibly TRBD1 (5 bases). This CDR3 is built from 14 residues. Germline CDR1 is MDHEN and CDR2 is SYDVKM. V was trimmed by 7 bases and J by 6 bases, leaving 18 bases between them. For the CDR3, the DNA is TGTGCCAGCACCGACCTGGGGGTAGGGGATGGCTACACCTTC. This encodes CASTDLGVGDGYTF.

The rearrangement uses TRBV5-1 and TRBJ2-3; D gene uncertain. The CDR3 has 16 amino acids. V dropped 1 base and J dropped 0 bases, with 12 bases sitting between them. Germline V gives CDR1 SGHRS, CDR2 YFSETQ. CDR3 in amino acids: CASSLKATTSTDTQYF. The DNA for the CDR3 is TGCGCCAGCAGCTTGAAGGCTACTACTAGCACAGATACGCAGTATTTT.

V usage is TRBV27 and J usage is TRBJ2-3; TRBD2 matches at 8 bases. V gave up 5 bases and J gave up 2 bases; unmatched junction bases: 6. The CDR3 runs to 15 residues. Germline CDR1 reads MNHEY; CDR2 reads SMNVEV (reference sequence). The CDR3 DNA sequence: TGTGCCAGCAGTCCGGGGGGGCCCAACACAGATACGCAGTATTTT. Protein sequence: CASSPGGPNTDTQYF.

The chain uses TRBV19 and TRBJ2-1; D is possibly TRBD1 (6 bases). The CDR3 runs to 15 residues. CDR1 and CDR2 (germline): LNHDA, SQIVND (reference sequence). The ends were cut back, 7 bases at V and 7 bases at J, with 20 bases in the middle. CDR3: CASTPDRQRGNEQFF. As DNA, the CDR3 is TGTGCCAGTACCCCCGACAGGCAAAGGGGTAATGAGCAGTTCTTC. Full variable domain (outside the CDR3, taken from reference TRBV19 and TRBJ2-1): DGGITQSPKYLFRKEGQNVTLSCEQNLNHDAMYWYRQDPGQGLRLIYYSQIVNDFQKGDIAEGYSVSREKKESFPLTVTSAQKNPTAFYLCASTPDRQRGNEQFFGPGTRLTVL.

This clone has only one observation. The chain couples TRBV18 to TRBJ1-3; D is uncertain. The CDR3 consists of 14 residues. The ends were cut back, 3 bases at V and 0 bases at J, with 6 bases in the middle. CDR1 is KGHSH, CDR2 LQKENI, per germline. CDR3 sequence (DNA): TGTGCCAGCTCACCCATGAACTCTGGAAACACCATATATTTT. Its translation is CASSPMNSGNTIYF. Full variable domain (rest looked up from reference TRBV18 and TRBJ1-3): NAGVMQNPRHLVRRRGQEARLRCSPMKGHSHVYWYRQLPEEGLKFMVYLQKENIIDESGMPKERFSAEFPKEGPSILRIQQVVRGDSAAYFCASSPMNSGNTIYFGEGSWLTVV.

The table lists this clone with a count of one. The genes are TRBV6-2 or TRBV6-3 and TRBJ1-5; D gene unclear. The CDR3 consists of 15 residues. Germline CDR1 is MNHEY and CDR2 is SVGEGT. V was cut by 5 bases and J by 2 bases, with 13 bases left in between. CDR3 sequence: CASSLIWRRNQPQHF. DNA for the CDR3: TGTGCCAGCAGTCTTATATGGAGGCGCAATCAGCCCCAGCATTTT.

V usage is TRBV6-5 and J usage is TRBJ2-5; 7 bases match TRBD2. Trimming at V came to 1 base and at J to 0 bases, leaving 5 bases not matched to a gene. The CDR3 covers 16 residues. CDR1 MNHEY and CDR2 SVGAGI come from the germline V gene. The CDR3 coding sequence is TGTGCCAGCAGTTACTTCGGGGGGTTGGACCAAGAGACCCAGTACTTC. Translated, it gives CASSYFGGLDQETQYF.

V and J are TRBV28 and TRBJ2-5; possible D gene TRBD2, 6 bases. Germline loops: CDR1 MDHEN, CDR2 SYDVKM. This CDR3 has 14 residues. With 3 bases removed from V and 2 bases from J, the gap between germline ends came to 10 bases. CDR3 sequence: CASSLSGGQETQYF. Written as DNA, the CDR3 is TGTGCCAGCAGTTTGAGTGGGGGGCAAGAGACCCAGTACTTC.

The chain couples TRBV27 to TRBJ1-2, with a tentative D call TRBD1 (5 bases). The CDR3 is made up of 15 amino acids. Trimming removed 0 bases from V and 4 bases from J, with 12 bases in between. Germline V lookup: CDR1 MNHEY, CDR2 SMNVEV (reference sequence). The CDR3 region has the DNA TGTGCCAGCAGTTTATCCCACCGGGACCGCTATGGCTACACCTTC. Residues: CASSLSHRDRYGYTF.

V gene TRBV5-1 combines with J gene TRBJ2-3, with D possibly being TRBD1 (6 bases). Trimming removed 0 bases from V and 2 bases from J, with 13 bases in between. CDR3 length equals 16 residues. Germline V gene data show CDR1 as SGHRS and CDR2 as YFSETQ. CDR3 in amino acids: CASSLVGQSFTDTQYF. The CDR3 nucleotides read TGCGCCAGCAGCTTGGTTGGACAGAGTTTCACAGATACGCAGTATTTT.

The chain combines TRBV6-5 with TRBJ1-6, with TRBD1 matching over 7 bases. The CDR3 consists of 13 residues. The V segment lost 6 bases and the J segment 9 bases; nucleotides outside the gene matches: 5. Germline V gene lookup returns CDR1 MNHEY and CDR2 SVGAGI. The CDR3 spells CASRTGRGSPLHF. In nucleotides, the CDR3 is TGTGCCAGCAGGACAGGGAGAGGTTCACCCCTCCACTTT.